Shown below are 28 T cell receptor beta chains from a single sample sequenced in a study of cytomegalovirus exposure and HLA in healthy donors. 13 Jbeta primers and 60 Vbeta primers were used for the PCR. Using immunoSEQ multiplex PCR, the repertoire was profiled, and TCRdb retains in-frame clones only, with some absent. The sample has around 140,000 clones, less than 80% seen once. The sample taken for sequencing was PBMCs. The receptors here all came from a female donor in good health and CMV-seropositive.

Points on this clone: At one end the junction does not follow the germline gene, possibly because of a read error. The chain is built from TRBV7-9 and TRBJ2-7; D uncertain. Germline V lookup: CDR1 SEHNR, CDR2 FQNEAQ (reference sequence). The CDR3 covers 12 residues. For the CDR3, the DNA is TGTTCCAGCAGCCCCTCAGACTACGAGCAGTACTTC. It yields the protein CSSSPSDYEQYF.

The rearrangement joins TRBV5-6 to TRBJ1-4, with D maybe TRBD1 (5 bases). Germline V gene sequence: CDR1 SGHDT, CDR2 YYEEEE. The ends were cut back, 4 bases at V and 2 bases at J, with 9 bases in the middle. The length of the CDR3 is 14 residues. CDR3 amino acids: CASSLRGTNEKLFF. The DNA for the CDR3 is TGTGCCAGCAGCCTAAGGGGTACTAATGAAAAACTGTTTTTT.

The chain is built from TRBV5-1 and TRBJ2-1; D may be TRBD2 (6 bases). Trimming took off 0 bases at V and 3 bases at J, with 13 bases between the two ends. The CDR3 totals 16 residues. Germline V gives CDR1 SGHRS, CDR2 YFSETQ. This CDR3 reads CASSLDPGSIYNEQFF. CDR3 nucleotides: TGCGCCAGCAGCTTGGATCCCGGGAGCATCTACAATGAGCAGTTCTTC.

The CDR3 is CASNEAGNYGYTF. The DNA of the CDR3 is TGTGCCAGTAATGAGGCAGGGAACTATGGCTACACCTTC. The chain carries TRBV19 and TRBJ1-2; a weak D match, TRBD1 (5 bases). Trimming took off 7 bases at V and 2 bases at J, with 11 bases between the two ends. This CDR3 is built from 13 residues. CDR1 and CDR2 from the germline V gene are LNHDA and SQIVND (reference sequence).

This clone was observed a handful of times. The CDR3 coding sequence is TGTGCCAGCATCATAGCGGGAGTCGAGACCCAGTACTTC. Protein product: CASIIAGVETQYF. The chain links TRBV5-6 to TRBJ2-5; 9 positions match TRBD2. The CDR3 runs to 13 residues. The germline gives CDR1 SGHDT, CDR2 YYEEEE. V gave up 6 bases and J gave up 5 bases; unmatched junction bases: 5.

The chain employs TRBV18 and TRBJ1-1, with unresolved D. Between the trimmed V and J ends, which lost 5 bases and 0 bases, there was a span of 13 bases. The CDR3 runs to 15 residues. Germline V gene lookup returns CDR1 KGHSH and CDR2 LQKENI. CDR3 coding DNA: TGTGCCAGCTCATCCCGGGGTAATATGAACACTGAAGCTTTCTTT. Amino acid sequence: CASSSRGNMNTEAFF.

This clone appeared once. This CDR3 is CASSLGQDFQETQYF. CDR3 in DNA: TGCGCCAGCAGCTTGGGACAGGACTTCCAAGAGACCCAGTACTTC. The J gene is TRBJ2-5, the V gene TRBV5-1; perhaps TRBD1 as D (6 bases). The CDR3 spans 15 residues. Germline V gene data show CDR1 as SGHRS and CDR2 as YFSETQ. V was clipped by 0 bases and J by 1 base, with 10 bases between them.

This sequence joins TRBV6-6 and TRBJ2-7; TRBD1 aligns across 9 bases. The length of the CDR3 is 15 residues. Germline trimming cut 0 bases from V and 3 bases from J; bases unmatched to any gene: 3. Germline loops: CDR1 MNHNY, CDR2 SVGAGI (reference sequence). CDR3 bases: TGTGCCAGCAGTTACTCGAGGACAGGGGACTACGAGCAGTACTTC. This sequence encodes CASSYSRTGDYEQYF.

The chain has TRBV7-6 and TRBJ1-1, with 7 bases identical to TRBD1. The CDR3 consists of 16 residues. V lost 1 base to trimming and J lost 1 base; unmatched junction nucleotides: 6. Germline loops: CDR1 SGHVS, CDR2 FNYEAQ. Written as DNA, the CDR3 is TGTGCCAGCAGCTTAGGAACCGGGACAGCGAACACTGAAGCTTTCTTT. Its translation: CASSLGTGTANTEAFF. Drawing the rest from reference TRBV7-6 and TRBJ1-1, the complete variable domain is GAGVSQSPRYKVTKRGQDVALRCDPISGHVSLYWYRQALGQGPEFLTYFNYEAQQDKSGLPNDRFSAERPEGSISTLTIQRTEQRDSAMYRCASSLGTGTANTEAFFGQGTRLTVV.

The rearrangement uses TRBV7-9 and TRBJ2-1; possibly TRBD1 for D (6 bases). Looked up from germline, CDR1 is SEHNR and CDR2 is FQNEAQ (reference sequence). The CDR3 loop spans 15 amino acids. V was shortened by 5 bases and J by 4 bases, with 15 bases between the two germline ends. The CDR3 reads CASSPGQGPYNEQFF. Here the CDR3 DNA reads TGTGCCAGCAGCCCGGGACAAGGCCCTTACAATGAGCAGTTCTTC.

The chain has TRBV5-1 and TRBJ2-7; 11 bases are a match to TRBD1. J was trimmed by 3 bases and V by 3 bases; bases with no gene match: 11. Per germline, CDR1 SGHRS and CDR2 YFSETQ. The CDR3 covers 17 residues. The CDR3 nucleotides read TGCGCCAGCAGCTCCGGGACAGGGGGTTCGTTGGGCTACGAGCAGTACTTC. Protein sequence: CASSSGTGGSLGYEQYF.

The rearrangement uses TRBV7-2 and TRBJ2-7; 9 positions match TRBD2. The V gene's germline CDR1 is SGHTA and CDR2 FQGNSA. The CDR3 sequence is 15 residues long. V trimming: 4 bases; J trimming: 0 bases; junction bases outside the gene matches: 4. DNA for the CDR3: TGTGCCAGCAGCTCATATAGCGGGAGCTCCTACGAGCAGTACTTC. Translation: CASSSYSGSSYEQYF.

The chain has TRBV7-6 and TRBJ2-3, with D maybe TRBD2 (6 bases). This CDR3 has 18 amino acids. The germline CDR1 and CDR2 sequences are SGHVS and FNYEAQ. The V and J ends lost 5 bases and 4 bases respectively, with 25 bases between them. CDR3 amino acids: CASSPGTGDRMLADTQYF. The CDR3 nucleotides read TGTGCCAGCAGCCCCGGGACGGGGGATCGCATGCTGGCAGATACGCAGTATTTT.

The V gene is TRBV5-1, the J gene TRBJ1-4; 8 bases line up with TRBD1. The CDR3 sequence is 15 residues long. The trim removed 3 bases at V and 4 bases at J, leaving 5 bases unmatched. The germline V gene has CDR1 SGHRS and CDR2 YFSETQ. The CDR3 is CASSSPGQDNEKLFF. CDR3 nucleotide sequence: TGCGCCAGCAGCTCTCCGGGACAGGATAATGAAAAACTGTTTTTT.

This clone was picked up a small number of times. The chain employs TRBV2 and TRBJ2-7, with D perhaps TRBD2 (5 bases). The CDR3 totals 12 residues. Germline values: CDR1 SNHLY, CDR2 FYNNEI. Trimming stripped 4 bases from V and 7 bases from J, with 11 bases between. The chain's CDR3 is CASSVWTGEQYF. The CDR3 bases are TGTGCCAGCAGTGTCTGGACTGGGGAGCAGTACTTC.

The chain uses TRBV7-3 and TRBJ1-1, with D possibly TRBD1 on 5 matching bases. Germline V CDR1 and CDR2: SGHTA, FQGTGA. V shed 2 bases and J shed 3 bases, with 7 bases lying between them. This CDR3 has 13 residues. The CDR3 sequence is CASSLAGDTEAFF. The CDR3 DNA sequence: TGTGCCAGCAGCTTAGCGGGGGACACTGAAGCTTTCTTT.

The rearrangement uses TRBV5-1 and TRBJ2-5, with 7 bases matching TRBD1. The CDR3 spans 15 residues. Per the germline V gene, CDR1 is SGHRS and CDR2 is YFSETQ. V was pared by 2 bases and J by 10 bases, with 14 bases of the junction left unmatched. The CDR3 DNA follows: TGCGCCAGCAGCTTAGAACGACCTAATCAGGGGGTCCAGTACTTC. It specifies CASSLERPNQGVQYF.

The sample holds one count of this clone. The chain couples TRBV10-3 to TRBJ2-7, with 8 bases matching TRBD1. Trimming cost V 6 bases and J 3 bases; bases outside gene matches: 4. In germline, CDR1 is ENHRY, CDR2 SYGVKD. The CDR3 loop spans 13 amino acids. The CDR3 sequence: CAIRADRGYEQYF. CDR3 nucleotides: TGTGCCATCAGAGCAGACAGGGGCTACGAGCAGTACTTC.

The V and J genes are TRBV7-8 and TRBJ1-1, with 8 positions matching TRBD1. V was clipped by 5 bases and J by 7 bases; unmatched bases: 9. The CDR3 covers 14 residues. The germline gives CDR1 SGHVS, CDR2 FQNEAQ. CDR3 loop: CASSISTGGIEAFF. As DNA, the CDR3 is TGTGCCAGCAGCATCTCTACAGGGGGAATTGAAGCTTTCTTT.

The chain has TRBV18 and TRBJ2-5; the match to TRBD1 covers 10 bases. J lost 7 bases, V lost 4 bases, and 12 bases had no gene match. In germline, CDR1 is KGHSH, CDR2 LQKENI. The CDR3 has 16 residues. CDR3 region: CASSLRGQGLGVTQYF. In nucleotides, the CDR3 is TGTGCCAGCTCACTCCGGGGACAGGGGCTCGGTGTGACCCAGTACTTC.

The chain employs TRBV19 and TRBJ2-7, with TRBD2 identical over 11 bases. Per the germline V gene, CDR1 is LNHDA and CDR2 is SQIVND (reference sequence). CDR3 length: 16 amino acids. Trimming at V came to 6 bases and at J to 2 bases, leaving 9 bases not matched to a gene. The CDR3, as DNA: TGTGCCAGTAGCCGTGGCCTAGCGGGGGGCCCCTACGAGCAGTACTTC. As protein: CASSRGLAGGPYEQYF.

The gene calls are TRBV7-9 and TRBJ1-4, with unresolved D. V was trimmed by 5 bases and J by 7 bases, leaving 20 bases between them. The germline CDR1 and CDR2 sequences are SEHNR and FQNEAQ (reference sequence). This CDR3 is built from 16 residues. The CDR3 is CASSRWSAAVSEKLFF. DNA of the CDR3: TGTGCCAGCAGCCGATGGTCGGCGGCGGTGAGTGAAAAACTGTTTTTT.

This chain joins TRBV10-3 and TRBJ1-5; 8 bases are shared with TRBD1. Germline loops: CDR1 ENHRY, CDR2 SYGVKD. V lost 5 bases to trimming and J lost 4 bases; unmatched junction nucleotides: 13. CDR3 length: 17 residues. Written as DNA, the CDR3 is TGTGCCATCAGTCAGGGAAGATCTCGACAGGGGAATCAGCCCCAGCATTTT. Translation: CAISQGRSRQGNQPQHF.

V gene TRBV5-6 combines with J gene TRBJ2-3, with TRBD2 matching 8 bases. V lost 4 bases, J lost 8 bases, and 9 bases stayed unmatched. Germline V gives CDR1 SGHDT, CDR2 YYEEEE. The CDR3 has 14 amino acids. For the CDR3, the DNA is TGTGCCAGCAGCGTCCTTAGCGGGAAAGGTACGCAGTATTTT. This gives the protein CASSVLSGKGTQYF.

This clone has only a few counts. J is TRBJ1-4 and V is TRBV5-4; D unresolved. The germline V gene has CDR1 SGHNT and CDR2 YYREEE (reference sequence). This CDR3 contains 17 residues. V lost 0 bases to trimming and J lost 1 base, with 13 bases between them. The CDR3 DNA follows: TGTGCCAGCAGCTTGGGCCCGCGCGGTGGAACTAATGAAAAACTGTTTTTT. Amino acids: CASSLGPRGGTNEKLFF.

The chain recombines TRBV18 with TRBJ2-2, with TRBD1 as a possible D gene (6 bases). V lost 1 base to trimming and J lost 2 bases, with 8 bases between them. There are 15 residues in the CDR3. The germline V gene encodes CDR1 KGHSH and CDR2 LQKENI. The CDR3 DNA sequence: TGTGCCAGCTCACCACGGGACATCAACACCGGGGAGCTGTTTTTT. Amino acid sequence: CASSPRDINTGELFF.

The V call is TRBV5-4, the J call TRBJ2-3; D is ambiguous. Trimming pared 3 bases from V and 5 bases from J, leaving 7 bases between. CDR3 length: 12 residues. Germline CDR1 reads SGHNT; CDR2 reads YYREEE (reference sequence). The CDR3, as DNA: TGTGCCAGCAGCTCGGGTGTAGATACGCAGTATTTT. This encodes CASSSGVDTQYF.

The CDR3 DNA reads as TGTGCCAGCAGCTTATCCGGACAGGGTAATGGCTACACCTTC. Translated, it gives CASSLSGQGNGYTF. This chain links TRBV7-6 with TRBJ1-2; 8 bases match TRBD1. This CDR3 contains 14 residues. J was trimmed by 6 bases and V by 2 bases; bases with no gene match: 5. Germline V gene data show CDR1 as SGHVS and CDR2 as FNYEAQ.